Below, one TCR beta chain is given with its context. What it binds is unknown. The data are from a study of shared clonotypes between healthy human individuals. Overall study results and limits: Clonotype sharing across several donors was observed for roughly 5% of naive CD4 clonotypes.

J was trimmed by 4 bases and V by 10 bases; bases with no gene match: 13. Germline V gene data show CDR1 as MDHEN and CDR2 as SYDVKM. The CDR3 consists of 14 residues. Only in-frame clones appear in the TCRdb table, and some are missing; sequencing was by immunoSEQ multiplex PCR. The sample includes just over 2,000,000 clones, over 85% of them seen just once. The sequence came from a man between 18 and 35 years old in good health. V is TRBV28 and J is TRBJ2-7; 7 bases are a match to TRBD1. What was sequenced was naive CD4+ T cells sorted from blood. The subset denotes: CD45RA+ positively selected. This chain's CDR3 is CANRDSKAPYEQYF. The CDR3 nucleotides are TGTGCCAACCGGGACAGCAAAGCCCCTTACGAGCAGTACTTC.